This T cell receptor beta chain was obtained from a study of CD8 T cells in ankylosing spondylitis (dated by TCRdb to about 2017). As for the study more broadly: T cell receptor beta repertoires were profiled in healthy donors and ankylosing spondylitis patients so that disease-linked TCR variants could be found. Peripheral blood samples were taken, and synovial fluid was additionally collected from ankylosing spondylitis patients. The full study cohort was made up of 20 to 25 ankylosing spondylitis patients and 108 healthy donors. Paper-wide results and their limitations: The disease-linked clones were reported as significantly enriched in matched synovial fluid samples from ankylosing spondylitis patients. Blood from ankylosing spondylitis patients appeared to be characterized by a TCR beta motif composed of under ten highly homologous amino acid variants. The disease-linked clones had a CD8+ phenotype and were found at relatively low frequencies in peripheral blood. Some motif variants had previously been reported in the synovial fluid and blood of reactive arthritis patients, which suggests shared mechanisms of disease initiation.

This clonotype has ten or more counts. The specificity of this receptor is unknown. No per-base quality is available; no much larger clone lies one base away. Including cysteine and phenylalanine, the CDR3 has 14 amino acids. Here the CDR3 DNA is all that survives: 42 bases in frame from base 1. The CDR1 and CDR2 encoded by the germline V gene are MGHRA and YSYEKL. V gives up 0 bases and J gives up 8 bases, and the segment between their germline ends measures 13 bases. The listed sequencing device is Illumina HiSeq 2500. Quantitative 5'-RACE with molecular barcodes was used to prepare TCR beta libraries. Under the source paper's analysis protocol: A new computational method, built on a probabilistic model of VDJ rearrangement, was used to identify disease-linked TCR variants. Using fastp at Q25 and MiXCR, TCRdb reprocessed the public reads and kept productive beta chains. Under each unique CDR3 protein, matching rows form one entry showing the most common genes and DNA. It is TCRdb's table, rather than the study itself, that gives the V and J calls and clone size. The sample includes 250,000 or so distinct CDR3 sequences, with approximately 10% observed a single time. The ten top clones hold 2.6% of the sample.

Material for sequencing was blood, either unsorted or a sorted T cell fraction (not recorded which). The clonotype was recovered from a male donor with ankylosing spondylitis or in good health (not recorded which). The V and J genes are TRBV4-1 and TRBJ1-2; the best D guess is TRBD1, with 5 bases matching. The DNA sequence follows: TGCGCCAGCAGCCAAGATCTCGTAGGGGTCGGCTACACCTTC. The translation is CASSQDLVGVGYTF.